The TCR beta chain under discussion was sequenced for a study of shared clonotypes between healthy human individuals. Study information: Per donor, three plates held CD4 naive cells, three held CD4 memory, two held CD8 naive and one held CD8 memory. Study-wide findings and caveats: The represented genetic and exposure-history diversity was limited by the small number of donors.

Nashville, Tennessee was home to all donors, who were Caucasian adults. Concerning this clone itself: Its target is not known.

The V gene's germline CDR1 is SGHRS and CDR2 YFSETQ. The CDR3 is made up of 14 amino acids. V shed 7 bases and J 3 bases; nucleotides not matched to a gene: 7. The protocol was immunoSEQ multiplex PCR, while the TCRdb copy is restricted to in-frame clones and leaves out a portion. The table has around 2.5 million clones, 93% seen once. The TCR comes from a young man in good health. Some clones in this sample may be carry-over from other donors' samples. Input material: naive CD4+ T cells from PBMCs. Sample subset: CD45RA+ positively selected. The chain combines TRBV5-1 with TRBJ1-2, with TRBD1 matching over 9 bases. The CDR3, as DNA: TGCGCCAGCTCGGTTACAGGGGGCGACTATGGCTACACCTTC. It is translated as CASSVTGGDYGYTF.